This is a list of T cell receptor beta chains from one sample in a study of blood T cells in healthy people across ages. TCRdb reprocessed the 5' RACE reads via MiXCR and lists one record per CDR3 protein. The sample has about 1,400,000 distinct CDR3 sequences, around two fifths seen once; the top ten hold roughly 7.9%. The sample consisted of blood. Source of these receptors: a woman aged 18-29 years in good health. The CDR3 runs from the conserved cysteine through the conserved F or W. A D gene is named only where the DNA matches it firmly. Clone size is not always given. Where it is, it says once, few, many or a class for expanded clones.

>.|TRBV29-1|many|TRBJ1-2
TGCAGCGTCCCTGGACAGCTTCTTGGCTACACCTTC
CSVPGQLLGYTF
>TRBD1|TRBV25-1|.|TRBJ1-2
TGTACCAGCAGTGAATCAGGGGGGCGGGGCTATGGCTACACCTTC
CTSSESGGRGYGYTF
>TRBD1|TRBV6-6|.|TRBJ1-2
TGTGCCAGCAGTTACTCGGGGACAGGGACAGGTGCTGGCTACACCTTC
CASSYSGTGTGAGYTF
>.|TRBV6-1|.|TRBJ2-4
TGTGCCAGCAGTAGTGGTCAGCAAACCGGGAAAAACATTCAGTACTTC
CASSSGQQTGKNIQYF
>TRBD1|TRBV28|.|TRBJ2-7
TGTGCCAGCAGTTTTCAGGGGGACTCCTACGAGCAGTACTTC
CASSFQGDSYEQYF
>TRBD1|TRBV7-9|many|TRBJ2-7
TGTGCCAGCAGCTCCGCGGACAGGGGGATTTACGAGCAGTACTTC
CASSSADRGIYEQYF
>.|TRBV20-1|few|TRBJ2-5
TGCAGTGCTAGAGACAGGGTCAAGGAGGAGACCCAGTACTTC
CSARDRVKEETQYF
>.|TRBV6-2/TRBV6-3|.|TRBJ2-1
TGTGCCAGCAGCCCCTTGGGGCTAAGGGACTACAATGAGCAGTTCTTC
CASSPLGLRDYNEQFF
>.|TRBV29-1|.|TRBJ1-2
TGCAGCGTGTCCAGCTCTGACTATGGCTACACCTTC
CSVSSSDYGYTF
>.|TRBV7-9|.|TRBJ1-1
TGTGCCAGCAGCATCAACCACGGGGGGCTGAACACTGAAGCTTTCTTT
CASSINHGGLNTEAFF
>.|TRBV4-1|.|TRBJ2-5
TGCGCCAGCAGCCAAAGTAACGATGAGCAGTACTTC
CASSQSNDEQYF
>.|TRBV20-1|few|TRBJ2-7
TGCAGTGCAGATTACGGGCCCTCCTACGAGCAGTACTTC
CSADYGPSYEQYF
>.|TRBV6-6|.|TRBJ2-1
TGTGCCAGCAGTTACTCGAGAGTAGCGACCACCTTTGCTGAGCAGTTCTTC
CASSYSRVATTFAEQFF
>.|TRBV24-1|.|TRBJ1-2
TGTGCCACCAGTGAGTCGGACAGTGACTATGGCTACACCTTC
CATSESDSDYGYTF
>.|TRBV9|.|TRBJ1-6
TGTGCCAGCAGCGCGAGGGGGGGCATCGGCTCCGATTCACCCCTCCACTTT
CASSARGGIGSDSPLHF
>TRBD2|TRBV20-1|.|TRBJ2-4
TGCAGTGCTTTGACTAGCGGGAGTCCCAATGAGCAGTACTTC
CSALTSGSPNEQYF
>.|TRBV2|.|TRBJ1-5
TGTGCCAGCAGTGATAGACAGGAGAGAGGGAATCAGCCCCAGCATTTT
CASSDRQERGNQPQHF
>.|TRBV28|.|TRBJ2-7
TGTGCCAGCAGCGTGGGGGCCCCCGCCTACGAGCAGTACTTC
CASSVGAPAYEQYF
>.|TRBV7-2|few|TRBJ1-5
TGTGCCAGCAGCCTAAGACCGAATCAGCCCCAGCATTTT
CASSLRPNQPQHF
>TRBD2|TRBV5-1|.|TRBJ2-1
TGCGCCAGCAGTTCTCTAGCGGGAGGCCACTTGGGGAACAATGAGCAGTTCTTC
CASSSLAGGHLGNNEQFF
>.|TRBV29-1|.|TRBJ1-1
TGCAGCGTTGAACCGGACAGATACGCTGAAGCTTTCTTT
CSVEPDRYAEAFF
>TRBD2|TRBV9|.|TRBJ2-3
TGTGCCAGCAGCGAACGACTAGCGGACAGCACAGATACGCAGTATTTT
CASSERLADSTDTQYF
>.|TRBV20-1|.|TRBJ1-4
TGCAGTGCTAGGGTTGTGTCTAAGGAAAAACTGTTTTTT
CSARVVSKEKLFF
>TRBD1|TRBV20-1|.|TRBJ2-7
TGCAGTGCTCCGATAGGGGGCAGCTACGAGCAGTACTTC
CSAPIGGSYEQYF
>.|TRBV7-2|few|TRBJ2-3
TGTGCCAGCAGCTTATTGGGGCGGACCGCTAGCACAGATACGCAGTATTTT
CASSLLGRTASTDTQYF
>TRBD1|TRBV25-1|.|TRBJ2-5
TGTGCCAGCAGTGAGGGGACAGGACTTCTCAATGAGCAGTACTTC
CASSEGTGLLNEQYF
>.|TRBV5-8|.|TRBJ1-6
TGTGCCAGCAGCTTCCAAGGGGATCGGTCACCCCTCCACTTT
CASSFQGDRSPLHF
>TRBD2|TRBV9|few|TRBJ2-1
TGTGCCAGCAGCGTAGCTCAGGGACTACCGTACAATGAGCAGTTCTTC
CASSVAQGLPYNEQFF